The T cell receptor beta chain described here comes from a study of blood T cell repertoires in COVID-19. Study summary: Acute and convalescent COVID-19 specimens originated in the United States, Italy and Spain.

This CDR3 comprises 15 residues. Germline V gene data show CDR1 as KGHSH and CDR2 as LQKENI. V dropped 3 bases and J dropped 5; count of bases not matched to a gene: 6. In the original workflow: Reference gene primers were amplified, and this amplification served to estimate nucleated cell counts. Assay used: immunoSEQ multiplex PCR; TCRdb lists only in-frame clones, some missing. V and J calls and clone size come straight from that table; D and trimming were deduced from the DNA. The sample lists around 190,000 clones, 86% occurring once. The sequence was obtained from a man aged 50 to 60 with active or convalescent COVID-19. This rearrangement joins TRBV18 to TRBJ1-1; 10 positions agree with TRBD1. The sequenced sample was peripheral blood. CDR3: CASSPLDRGFTEAFF. For the CDR3, the DNA is TGTGCCAGCTCACCCCTGGACAGGGGGTTTACTGAAGCTTTCTTT.